This entry concerns a single TCR beta chain. Germline V lookup: CDR1 SQVTM, CDR2 ANQGSEA. V was clipped by 4 bases and J by 7 bases, with 11 bases between them. This CDR3 is 12 amino acids long. Clones were sequenced by immunoSEQ multiplex PCR, and TCRdb holds only the in-frame ones, with some missing. The sample consists of 34,000 or so clones, 75% to 95% of them appearing once. This specimen comes from a study of T cell changes during pregnancy in multiple sclerosis. This chain connects TRBV29-1 to TRBJ2-1; D is ambiguous. The material sequenced was CD8+ T cells from peripheral blood mononuclear cells, taken in the first trimester of pregnancy. The sequence was obtained from a female donor with multiple sclerosis, enrolled in a pregnancy study. The CDR3 DNA reads TGCAGCGTTGCAAGGATCGGGAATGAGCAGTTCTTC. Its translation: CSVARIGNEQFF.